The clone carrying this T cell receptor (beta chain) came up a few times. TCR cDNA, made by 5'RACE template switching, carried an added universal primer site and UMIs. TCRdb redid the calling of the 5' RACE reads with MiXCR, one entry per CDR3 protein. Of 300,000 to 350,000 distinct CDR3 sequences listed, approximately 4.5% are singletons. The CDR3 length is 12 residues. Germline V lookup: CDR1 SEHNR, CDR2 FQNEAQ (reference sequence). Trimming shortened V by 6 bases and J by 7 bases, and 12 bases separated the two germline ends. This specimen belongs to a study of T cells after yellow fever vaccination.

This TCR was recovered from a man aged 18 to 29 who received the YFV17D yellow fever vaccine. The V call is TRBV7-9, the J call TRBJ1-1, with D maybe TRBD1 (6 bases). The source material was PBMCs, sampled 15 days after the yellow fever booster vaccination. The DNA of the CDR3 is TGTGCCAGCAGTTCTGGACAGCTTGAAGCTTTCTTT. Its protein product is CASSSGQLEAFF.